These 2 T cell receptor beta chains originate from one sample sequenced in a study of cytomegalovirus exposure and HLA in healthy donors. Primers included in the PCR were 60 Vbeta and 13 Jbeta primers. Assay: immunoSEQ multiplex PCR; the TCRdb copy retains only in-frame clones and omits some. The sample contains over 150,000 clones, about 68% of which appear only once. The sequencing sample was made of PBMCs. These TCRs come from a man aged 25-40 years in good health and CMV-seronegative.

This clone occurred a few times. The rearrangement uses TRBV5-1 and TRBJ1-1; no firm D call. Trimming removed 0 bases from V and 5 bases from J, with 8 bases in between. The CDR3 is 13 amino acids. Germline CDR1 SGHRS, CDR2 YFSETQ. The CDR3 spells CASSLGEGTEAFF. The CDR3 DNA follows: TGCGCCAGCAGCTTGGGGGAGGGTACTGAAGCTTTCTTT.

The CDR3 DNA is TGTGCCAGCAGCTTAAGTTTCGGAGGGACCGGGGAGCTGTTTTTT. Its protein product is CASSLSFGGTGELFF. The chain recombines TRBV7-3 with TRBJ2-2, with D possibly TRBD2 on 6 matching bases. The V gene's germline CDR1 is SGHTA and CDR2 FQGTGA. The CDR3 covers 15 residues. V was clipped by 1 base and J by 5 bases, with 11 bases between them.